One sample yielded the 32 T cell receptor beta chains listed below, sequenced in a study of T cell repertoires in cytomegalovirus infection. TCRdb used MiXCR to reprocess the reads, holding one entry per CDR3 protein. The sample lists approximately 76,000 distinct CDR3 sequences, 3% to 4.5% occurring once. The sequencing sample was made of PBMCs. The receptors were sampled from a human donor in good health (CMV status not recorded). Some clones in this sample may be carry-over from other donors' samples.

This clonotype occurred many times. This chain joins TRBV6-1 and TRBJ2-7; D gene unclear. The CDR3 is 14 amino acids. Germline V lookup: CDR1 MNHNS, CDR2 SASEGT. Trimming took 5 bases from V and 1 from J, leaving 12 bases between them. The CDR3 region is CASSSPPGSYEQYF. The CDR3 DNA reads as TGTGCCAGCAGTTCCCCCCCAGGTTCCTACGAGCAGTACTTC.

This clonotype has a count of ten or more. The chain carries TRBV20-1 and TRBJ2-4; D remains unclear. CDR1 is DFQATT, CDR2 SNEGSKA, per germline (reference sequence). This CDR3 comprises 10 residues. The V end was cut by 6 bases, the J end by 7 bases, with 7 bases between. CDR3 loop: CSAGRNIQYF. In nucleotides, the CDR3 is TGCAGTGCCGGACGTAACATTCAGTACTTC.

This clonotype was recorded many times. The chain combines TRBV7-6 with TRBJ2-5; D call uncertain. Germline V gene lookup returns CDR1 SGHVS and CDR2 FNYEAQ. The CDR3 is made up of 13 amino acids. The germline V and J ends were trimmed by 4 bases and 4 bases, with 10 bases remaining between them. CDR3 protein: CASSSSGLETQYF. CDR3 coding DNA: TGTGCCAGCAGCTCCTCGGGCCTAGAGACCCAGTACTTC.

The table lists this clonotype with many counts. The V call is TRBV7-9, the J call TRBJ1-6; D call uncertain. Trimming removed 3 bases from V and 9 bases from J, with 9 bases in between. Germline V CDR1 and CDR2: SEHNR, FQNEAQ (reference sequence). This CDR3 is 13 amino acids long. CDR3 sequence (DNA): TGTGCCAGCAGCTTGACTAATGGTTCACCCCTCCACTTT. Its protein is CASSLTNGSPLHF.

This clonotype was recorded many times. The rearrangement links TRBV6-6 to TRBJ1-2; 7 nucleotides agree with TRBD1. CDR3 size: 15 residues. Trimming cost V 0 bases and J 10 bases; bases outside gene matches: 11. In germline, CDR1 is MNHNY, CDR2 SVGAGI (reference sequence). DNA for the CDR3: TGTGCCAGCAGTTACTCTATAGGACAGGCGAGCTCCTACACCTTC. Translating it yields CASSYSIGQASSYTF.

Many counts were recorded for this clonotype. The V call is TRBV9, the J call TRBJ1-2, with 9 bases fitting TRBD1. The CDR3 totals 16 residues. Per the germline V gene, CDR1 is SGDLS and CDR2 is YYNGEE. V lost 3 bases, J lost 4 bases, and 10 bases stayed unmatched. The CDR3 protein is CASSEADRGTLYGYTF. In DNA form, the CDR3 reads TGTGCCAGCAGCGAGGCGGACAGGGGAACGCTCTATGGCTACACCTTC. Full variable domain (outside the CDR3, taken from reference TRBV9 and TRBJ1-2): DSGVTQTPKHLITATGQRVTLRCSPRSGDLSVYWYQQSLDQGLQFLIQYYNGEERAKGNILERFSAQQFPDLHSELNLSSLELGDSALYFCASSEADRGTLYGYTFGSGTRLTVV.

At least ten counts were recorded for this clonotype. The CDR3 region is CASSSRGQVYTF. For the CDR3, the DNA is TGTGCCAGCAGCTCCAGGGGCCAAGTCTACACCTTC. The rearrangement uses TRBV7-2 and TRBJ1-2, with a tentative D call TRBD1 (6 bases). CDR3 length equals 12 residues. Germline CDR1 is SGHTA and CDR2 is FQGNSA. Trimming left V 4 bases short and J 10 bases short, with 13 bases between. Drawing the rest from reference TRBV7-2 and TRBJ1-2, the complete variable domain is GAGVSQSPSNKVTEKGKDVELRCDPISGHTALYWYRQSLGQGLEFLIYFQGNSAPDKSGLPSDRFSAERTGGSVSTLTIQRTQQEDSAVYLCASSSRGQVYTFGSGTRLTVV.

This chain connects TRBV7-2 to TRBJ1-3, with D unresolved. The CDR3 covers 16 residues. Germline V gene sequence: CDR1 SGHTA, CDR2 FQGNSA. Deletions cut 5 bases from V and 0 bases from J, with 14 bases between. CDR3 sequence: CASSRGRLASGNTIYF. The DNA for the CDR3 is TGTGCCAGCAGCCGTGGACGGCTGGCCTCTGGAAACACCATATATTTT.

This clonotype was found many times. This rearrangement joins TRBV29-1 to TRBJ1-5; a weak D match, TRBD1 (5 bases). The CDR3 runs 14 residues. V was cut by 7 bases and J by 2 bases, with 15 bases left in between. Germline CDR1 and CDR2: SQVTM and ANQGSEA. The CDR3 DNA is TGCAGCGCGCGGGGAAGGGGACGCAATCAGCCCCAGCATTTT. Its translation is CSARGRGRNQPQHF. Complete variable domain (other parts from reference TRBV29-1 and TRBJ1-5): SAVISQKPSRDICQRGTSLTIQCQVDSQVTMMFWYRQQPGQSLTLIATANQGSEATYESGFVIDKFPISRPNLTFSTLTVSNMSPEDSSIYLCSARGRGRNQPQHFGDGTRLSIL.

At least ten counts were recorded for this clonotype. The CDR3 bases are TGTGCCAGCAGCCCGGGCCCCCGGTTCGCGTCGTATGGCTACACCTTC. Its protein is CASSPGPRFASYGYTF. This chain connects TRBV7-8 to TRBJ1-2, with D uncertain. Trimming cost V 5 bases and J 5 bases, with 21 bases left between them. The CDR3 contains 16 residues. From germline, CDR1 is SGHVS and CDR2 FQNEAQ. Full variable domain (outside the CDR3, taken from reference TRBV7-8 and TRBJ1-2): GAGVSQSPRYKVAKRGQDVALRCDPISGHVSLFWYQQALGQGPEFLTYFQNEAQLDKSGLPSDRFFAERPEGSVSTLKIQRTQQEDSAVYLCASSPGPRFASYGYTFGSGTRLTVV.

In its sample, this clonotype was seen many times. The chain combines TRBV2 with TRBJ2-3, with 7 bases matching TRBD2. Germline V gives CDR1 SNHLY, CDR2 FYNNEI. The CDR3 runs 12 residues. Unmatched junction bases numbered 0, after V lost 4 bases and J lost 5 bases. CDR3 sequence reads: CASSAGGDTQYF. CDR3 DNA sequence: TGTGCCAGCAGTGCGGGGGGAGATACGCAGTATTTT. Together with reference TRBV2 and TRBJ2-3, the CDR3 gives the full variable domain: EPEVTQTPSHQVTQMGQEVILRCVPISNHLYFYWYRQILGQKVEFLVSFYNNEISEKSEIFDDQFSVERPDGSNFTLKIRSTKLEDSAMYFCASSAGGDTQYFGPGTRLTVL.

This clonotype was recorded many times. Just one base apart from a much larger clone, this may be a read error. The chain has TRBV7-9 and TRBJ2-7; TRBD1 matches 7 bases. This CDR3 comprises 12 residues. Germline assignment: CDR1 SEHNR and CDR2 FQNEAQ (reference sequence). The V and J ends lost 5 bases and 6 bases, in that order; junction bases with no gene match: 4. The CDR3 protein is CASSPTGSEQYF. Here the CDR3 DNA reads TGTGCCAGCAGCCCGACAGGGAGCGAGCAGTACTTC.

This clonotype was found many times. The chain couples TRBV7-9 to TRBJ2-7, with D unclear. The CDR3 totals 13 residues. V lost 1 base to trimming and J lost 2 bases, with 6 bases between them. Looked up from germline, CDR1 is SEHNR and CDR2 is FQNEAQ (reference sequence). CDR3 sequence reads: CASSLVATYEQYF. Here the CDR3 DNA reads TGTGCCAGCAGCTTAGTAGCTACCTACGAGCAGTACTTC.

This clonotype was counted at least ten times. V and J are TRBV28 and TRBJ1-5; D unresolved. Trimming pared 5 bases from V and 0 bases from J, leaving 11 bases between. This CDR3 has 15 residues. The germline CDR1 and CDR2 sequences are MDHEN and SYDVKM. CDR3 sequence (DNA): TGTGCCAGCAGTGTCGTCCCTGTTAGCAATCAGCCCCAGCATTTT. Amino acids: CASSVVPVSNQPQHF.

This clonotype was observed at least ten times. This chain uses TRBV6-2 or TRBV6-3 with TRBJ2-1; 7 positions agree with TRBD1. Looked up from germline, CDR1 is MNHEY and CDR2 is SVGEGT. V was clipped by 0 bases and J by 7 bases; unmatched bases: 9. The CDR3 is 16 residues long. CDR3 DNA sequence: TGTGCCAGCAGTTACTCCCCTCCGACAGGGTATAATGAGCAGTTCTTC. It translates to CASSYSPPTGYNEQFF.

In this sample, this clonotype is medium-sized. The CDR3 loop reads CASSLRQGIEAFF. The CDR3 DNA sequence: TGTGCCAGCAGCCTCAGACAGGGCATTGAAGCTTTCTTT. The J gene is TRBJ1-1, the V gene TRBV7-2; TRBD1 aligns across 7 bases. CDR1 is SGHTA, CDR2 FQGNSA, per germline. J was trimmed by 7 bases and V by 5 bases; bases with no gene match: 7. This CDR3 comprises 13 residues.

This clonotype was counted ten times or more. The chain joins TRBV15 to TRBJ2-6, with a weak D call TRBD2 (6 bases). V was pared by 3 bases and J by 4 bases, with 10 bases between. Germline CDR1 is LNHNV and CDR2 is YYDKDF (reference sequence). The CDR3 consists of 15 residues. In DNA form, the CDR3 reads TGTGCCACCAGCAGTTCGGGGGTCGGGGCCAACGTCCTGACTTTC. Its protein product is CATSSSGVGANVLTF.

This clonotype was seen repeatedly, ten times or more. V usage is TRBV28 and J usage is TRBJ2-2, with TRBD1 matching 8 bases. The germline V gene has CDR1 MDHEN and CDR2 SYDVKM. Losses at the gene ends were 6 bases for V and 3 bases for J; bases not matched to a gene: 6. The CDR3 loop spans 15 amino acids. The CDR3 region has the DNA TGTGCCAGCAGGGGGACAGGATCGTACACCGGGGAGCTGTTTTTT. As protein: CASRGTGSYTGELFF.

The sample holds many counts of this clonotype. This rearrangement joins TRBV28 to TRBJ1-5; D remains ambiguous. V shed 7 bases and J shed 5 bases, with 15 bases lying between them. From germline, CDR1 is MDHEN and CDR2 SYDVKM. This CDR3 is built from 14 residues. For the CDR3, the DNA is TGTGCCAGCAAATATTATATTGGGGATCAGCCCCAGCATTTT. Translating gives CASKYYIGDQPQHF.

This clonotype was detected many times. The rearrangement uses TRBV6-5 and TRBJ1-5, with D uncertain. This CDR3 region has 15 residues. The germline V gene has CDR1 MNHEY and CDR2 SVGAGI. The V end was cut by 5 bases, the J end by 0 bases, with 11 bases between. CDR3 sequence (DNA): TGTGCCAGCAGTATCGGGTCGCATAGCAATCAGCCCCAGCATTTT. Translated, it gives CASSIGSHSNQPQHF.

This clonotype was seen repeatedly, ten times or more. J is TRBJ2-3 and V is TRBV11-3; D not resolved. Trimming left V 5 bases short and J 4 bases short, with 10 bases between. The CDR3 contains 13 residues. Germline CDR1 is SGHNT and CDR2 is YENEEA. The CDR3 loop reads CASSRSPADTQYF. In DNA form, the CDR3 reads TGTGCCAGCAGCCGAAGCCCTGCAGATACGCAGTATTTT.

The sample holds many counts of this clonotype. The chain is built from TRBV7-2 and TRBJ1-2, with D possibly TRBD1 on 5 matching bases. Trimming took 3 bases from V and 3 from J, leaving 14 bases between them. Germline-derived CDR1 and CDR2 are SGHTA and FQGNSA. The CDR3 extends over 15 amino acids. CDR3: CASSLASGPYYGYTF. For the CDR3, the DNA is TGTGCCAGCAGCTTGGCCTCGGGACCCTACTATGGCTACACCTTC.

Many counts were recorded for this clonotype. V is TRBV6-8 and J is TRBJ1-1; D is possibly TRBD1 (6 bases). The germline V gene has CDR1 MNHGY and CDR2 SAAAGT. Trimming left V 6 bases short and J 5 bases short, with 10 bases between. The CDR3 runs 12 residues. The CDR3 protein is CASSTGRTEAFF. CDR3 in DNA: TGTGCCAGCAGCACAGGGCGAACTGAAGCTTTCTTT.

This clonotype has a count of ten or more. The gene calls are TRBV7-2 and TRBJ2-4, with TRBD1 matching over 9 bases. With 6 bases clipped from V and 7 bases from J, the junction kept 7 bases outside the gene matches. Germline CDR1 SGHTA, CDR2 FQGNSA. CDR3 length equals 14 residues. Written as DNA, the CDR3 is TGTGCCAGCAGTCAGGACAGGGGAGGGAACATTCAGTACTTC. Amino acid sequence: CASSQDRGGNIQYF.

This clonotype was picked up many times. This chain links TRBV5-8 with TRBJ2-1; TRBD2 agrees at 7 bases. CDR1 is SGHTS and CDR2 is YDEGEE in the germline V gene. J was trimmed by 10 bases and V by 3 bases; bases with no gene match: 13. The CDR3 has 15 residues. Here the CDR3 DNA reads TGTGCCAGCAGCTCTAGGCGGGGGAGGAGAGGGGAGCAGTTCTTC. Protein product: CASSSRRGRRGEQFF.

This clonotype was picked up many times. V and J are TRBV7-2 and TRBJ2-5; D gene unclear. The germline V gene encodes CDR1 SGHTA and CDR2 FQGNSA. This CDR3 is 15 amino acids long. V was pared by 4 bases and J by 2 bases, with 14 bases between. CDR3 nucleotide sequence: TGTGCCAGCAGCTCCCCAGGCACTGCACAAGAGACCCAGTACTTC. Translating it yields CASSSPGTAQETQYF.

At least ten counts were recorded for this clonotype. The chain links TRBV6-1 to TRBJ2-4, with a tentative D call TRBD1 (6 bases). Germline assignment: CDR1 MNHNS and CDR2 SASEGT. The CDR3 has 15 residues. V lost 4 bases to trimming and J lost 6 bases, with 16 bases between them. The chain's CDR3 is CASSGRQARGNIQYF. CDR3 coding DNA: TGTGCCAGCAGTGGGCGACAGGCCCGGGGAAACATTCAGTACTTC.

With respect to this clonotype: Given the absence of the conserved phenylalanine or tryptophan at the CDR3 end, a read error is likely. The chain carries TRBV7-4 and TRBJ2-7; 8 bases are a match to TRBD2. Germline values: CDR1 SGHVT, CDR2 SQSDAQ. Losses at the gene ends were 1 base for V and 7 bases for J; bases not matched to a gene: 9. CDR3 length: 15 residues. CDR3 nucleotide sequence: TGTGCCAGCAGCTTAGGATCGCGGGGGGAGGGTGAGCAGTACGGC. Protein: CASSLGSRGEGEQYG.

At least ten counts were recorded for this clonotype. The chain couples TRBV10-2 to TRBJ1-1; D gene ambiguous. The CDR3 extends over 15 amino acids. V was cut by 0 bases and J by 3 bases, with 11 bases left in between. Germline V CDR1 and CDR2: WSHSY, SAAADI. The CDR3 DNA is TGCGCCAGCAGTGAGTCGGCCAAGGGATACACTGAAGCTTTCTTT. Translating it yields CASSESAKGYTEAFF.

This clonotype was seen at least ten times. This chain links TRBV15 with TRBJ1-3, with no clear D. Trimming removed 0 bases at V and 8 bases at J, with 8 bases between. The CDR3 is 13 amino acids. CDR1 is LNHNV, CDR2 YYDKDF, per germline (reference sequence). CDR3 in DNA: TGTGCCACCAGCAGAGAAGAATGGGACACCATATATTTT. Encoded protein: CATSREEWDTIYF.

The sample holds many counts of this clonotype. This chain joins TRBV27 and TRBJ2-6; TRBD1 aligns across 8 bases. The J segment lost 1 base and the V segment lost 5 bases, leaving 4 bases of the junction unmatched. CDR3 length: 16 residues. Germline lookup yields CDR1 MNHEY and CDR2 SMNVEV (reference sequence). CDR3 DNA: TGTGCCAGCAGTCCCTGGACAGGGTCTGGGGCCAACGTCCTGACTTTC. It codes for CASSPWTGSGANVLTF.

In its sample, this clonotype was seen many times. The chain carries TRBV20-1 and TRBJ1-2; D is unclear. Germline loops: CDR1 DFQATT, CDR2 SNEGSKA (reference sequence). This CDR3 is built from 14 residues. CDR3 amino acids: CSAGVPGVLGGYTF. CDR3 coding DNA: TGCAGCGCGGGAGTGCCCGGGGTATTGGGAGGCTACACCTTC.